A selection of T cell receptor beta chains follows, all from one sample in a study of CXCR3-negative and CXCR3-positive naive CD8 T cells. Each CDR3 protein gets one entry in TCRdb, which reprocessed the 5' RACE reads and gives no DNA. This repertoire comprises tens of thousands of distinct CDR3 sequences; its ten largest clones make up approximately 1.5%. The sequencing sample was made of naive CXCR3- CD8+ T cells from blood. These receptor sequences come from a human donor in good health. Some clones in this sample may be carry-over from other donors' samples. Each CDR3 is given with its conserved first and last residue. Fields, in order: J gene, V gene, CDR3 protein.

j_gene: TRBJ2-5
v_gene: TRBV27
CDR3aa: CASSPPASPETQYF

j_gene: TRBJ2-3
v_gene: TRBV7-9
CDR3aa: CASSSAGGEDTQYF

j_gene: TRBJ2-7
v_gene: TRBV12-5
CDR3aa: CASGLPHTSGISYEQYF

j_gene: TRBJ2-7
v_gene: TRBV7-6
CDR3aa: CASSFGGGPEQYF

j_gene: TRBJ1-5
v_gene: TRBV12-3/TRBV12-4
CDR3aa: CASSLGRGASGNQPQHF

j_gene: TRBJ2-1
v_gene: TRBV12-3/TRBV12-4
CDR3aa: CASSLGLAGHNEQFF

j_gene: TRBJ2-2
v_gene: TRBV3-1
CDR3aa: CASRQIAGPNTGELFF

j_gene: TRBJ1-1
v_gene: TRBV28
CDR3aa: CASRDSYMNTEAFF

j_gene: TRBJ1-1
v_gene: TRBV23-1
CDR3aa: CAIDRGMTEAFF

j_gene: TRBJ2-7
v_gene: TRBV6-2/TRBV6-3
CDR3aa: CASSPEQIAGYSYEQYF

j_gene: TRBJ1-1
v_gene: TRBV3-1
CDR3aa: CASSQGSEAFF

j_gene: TRBJ2-3
v_gene: TRBV4-2
CDR3aa: CASSQIGLADFTDTQYF

j_gene: TRBJ2-1
v_gene: TRBV4-1
CDR3aa: CASSHHRGRAQQFF

j_gene: TRBJ2-7
v_gene: TRBV4-3
CDR3aa: CASSQEQGGLYEQYF

j_gene: TRBJ2-7
v_gene: TRBV28
CDR3aa: CASSPPRVGVSYEQYF

j_gene: TRBJ1-1
v_gene: TRBV29-1
CDR3aa: CSVPDPGTGPGEAFF

j_gene: TRBJ1-2
v_gene: TRBV7-9
CDR3aa: CASSLGQLYGYTF

j_gene: TRBJ2-5
v_gene: TRBV7-9
CDR3aa: CASSSHPVEETQYF

j_gene: TRBJ2-5
v_gene: TRBV7-9
CDR3aa: CASSHIRDRGLETQYF

j_gene: TRBJ2-4
v_gene: TRBV7-3
CDR3aa: CASSSGDIQYF

j_gene: TRBJ2-7
v_gene: TRBV12-3/TRBV12-4
CDR3aa: CASSWDGAYEQYF

j_gene: TRBJ2-3
v_gene: TRBV29-1
CDR3aa: CSVSRDNPADTQYF

j_gene: TRBJ2-7
v_gene: TRBV9
CDR3aa: CASSSVSGTSSSYEQYF

j_gene: TRBJ2-4
v_gene: TRBV6-5
CDR3aa: CASSSAGDNIQYF

j_gene: TRBJ2-7
v_gene: TRBV7-9
CDR3aa: CASSSMQGAREQYF

j_gene: TRBJ2-1
v_gene: TRBV25-1
CDR3aa: CASSVIVDEQFF

j_gene: TRBJ2-1
v_gene: TRBV12-3/TRBV12-4
CDR3aa: CASKPSNRSISDEQFF

j_gene: TRBJ2-5
v_gene: TRBV20-1
CDR3aa: CSARNNLGGNQETQYF